This TCR beta chain was found in a study of blood T cell repertoires in COVID-19. Across the study: COVID-19 samples from acute and convalescent phases originated in the United States, Italy and Spain. PBMCs, B-cell-depleted T cells, or T cells provided the cDNA or gDNA that made up the material.

The J segment lost 7 bases and the V segment lost 6 bases, leaving 7 bases of the junction unmatched. The CDR3 runs to 15 residues. Germline V CDR1 and CDR2: ENHRY, SYGVKD. Per the original data handling: Estimated nucleated cell counts came from reference gene primer amplification. Profiled with immunoSEQ multiplex PCR; TCRdb holds only in-frame clones, not every one. D and trimming come from the DNA, and the V and J calls and clone size come from that table. The sample yields about 270,000 clones, roughly 84% seen once. Source material: peripheral blood. The V call is TRBV10-3, the J call TRBJ2-1; 12 bases are a match to TRBD2. The receptor was isolated from a woman between 18 and 30 years old with acute or convalescent COVID-19. CDR3 amino acids: CAISEAGTSGNEQFF. The DNA for the CDR3 is TGTGCCATCAGCGAAGCCGGGACTAGCGGGAATGAGCAGTTCTTC.